This T cell receptor beta chain was documented in a study of early T cells in non-severe SARS-CoV-2 infection. For the study at large: The study sequenced bulk RNA from unsorted whole blood, with chains unpaired.

Individual cDNA molecules received unique molecular identifiers. TCRdb re-called the 5' RACE reads through MiXCR, storing one row per CDR3 protein. The top ten clones hold 9.1% of a sample with roughly 45,000 distinct CDR3 sequences, around 11% of them seen once. This clonotype was found many times. Sequences were obtained from whole blood. This TCR was sampled from an adult who was a healthcare worker with PCR-confirmed SARS-CoV-2 infection or an uninfected control (not recorded which).

The CDR3, as DNA: TGCAGCCTCGGGGAACCCAGGGGGCGGGCCAAAAACATTCAGTACTTC. Translation: CSLGEPRGRAKNIQYF. The rearrangement joins TRBV29-1 to TRBJ2-4, with 8 bases aligning to TRBD1. Germline trimming cut 8 bases from V and 1 base from J; bases unmatched to any gene: 13. CDR3 length: 16 residues. The germline V gene encodes CDR1 SQVTM and CDR2 ANQGSEA. Full variable domain (rest looked up from reference TRBV29-1 and TRBJ2-4): SAVISQKPSRDICQRGTSLTIQCQVDSQVTMMFWYRQQPGQSLTLIATANQGSEATYESGFVIDKFPISRPNLTFSTLTVSNMSPEDSSIYLCSLGEPRGRAKNIQYFGAGTRLSVL.